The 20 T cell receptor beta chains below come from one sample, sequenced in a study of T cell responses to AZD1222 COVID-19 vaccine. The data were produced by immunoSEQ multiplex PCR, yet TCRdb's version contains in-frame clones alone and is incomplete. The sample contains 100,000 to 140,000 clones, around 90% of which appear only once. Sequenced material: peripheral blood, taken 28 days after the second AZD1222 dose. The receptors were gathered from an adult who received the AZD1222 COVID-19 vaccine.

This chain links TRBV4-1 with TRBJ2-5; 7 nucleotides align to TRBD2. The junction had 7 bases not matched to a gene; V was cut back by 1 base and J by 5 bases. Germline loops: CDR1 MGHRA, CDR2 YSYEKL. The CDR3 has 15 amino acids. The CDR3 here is CASSQGPGGGETQYF. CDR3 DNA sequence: TGCGCCAGCAGCCAAGGTCCGGGAGGCGGGGAGACCCAGTACTTC.

CDR3 protein: CASRGAGSSYNEQFF. CDR3 sequence (DNA): TGTGCCAGCAGAGGGGCAGGGAGCTCCTACAATGAGCAGTTCTTC. The rearrangement joins TRBV9 to TRBJ2-1, with D perhaps matching TRBD1 or TRBD2 (5 bases each). V was pared by 5 bases and J by 0 bases, with 12 bases between. The CDR3 is made up of 15 amino acids. CDR1 is SGDLS and CDR2 is YYNGEE in the germline V gene. The full variable domain, with the rest looked up from reference TRBV9 and TRBJ2-1, is DSGVTQTPKHLITATGQRVTLRCSPRSGDLSVYWYQQSLDQGLQFLIQYYNGEERAKGNILERFSAQQFPDLHSELNLSSLELGDSALYFCASRGAGSSYNEQFFGPGTRLTVL.

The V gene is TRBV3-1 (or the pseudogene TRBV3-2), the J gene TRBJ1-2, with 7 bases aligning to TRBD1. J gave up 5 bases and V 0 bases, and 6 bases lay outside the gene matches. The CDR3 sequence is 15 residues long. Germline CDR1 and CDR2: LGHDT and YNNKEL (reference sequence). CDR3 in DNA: TGTGCCAGCAGCCAAGATGTAAACAGGGGTTATGGCTACACCTTC. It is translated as CASSQDVNRGYGYTF.

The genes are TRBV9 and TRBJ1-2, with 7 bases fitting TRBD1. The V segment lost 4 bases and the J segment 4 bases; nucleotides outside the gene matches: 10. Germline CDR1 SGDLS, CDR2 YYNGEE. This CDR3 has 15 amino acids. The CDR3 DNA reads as TGTGCCAGCAGCTCCCAGACAGGGTATTCCTATGGCTACACCTTC. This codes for CASSSQTGYSYGYTF.

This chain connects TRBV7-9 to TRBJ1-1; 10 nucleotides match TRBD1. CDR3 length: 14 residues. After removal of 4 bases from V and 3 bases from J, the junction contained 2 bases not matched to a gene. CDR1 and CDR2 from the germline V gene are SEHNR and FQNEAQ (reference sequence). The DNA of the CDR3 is TGTGCCAGCAGCTCCGACAGGGGGCACACTGAAGCTTTCTTT. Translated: CASSSDRGHTEAFF. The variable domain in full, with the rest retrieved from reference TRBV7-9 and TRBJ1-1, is DTGVSQNPRHKITKRGQNVTFRCDPISEHNRLYWYRQTLGQGPEFLTYFQNEAQLEKSRLLSDRFSAERPKGSFSTLEIQRTEQGDSAMYLCASSSDRGHTEAFFGQGTRLTVV.

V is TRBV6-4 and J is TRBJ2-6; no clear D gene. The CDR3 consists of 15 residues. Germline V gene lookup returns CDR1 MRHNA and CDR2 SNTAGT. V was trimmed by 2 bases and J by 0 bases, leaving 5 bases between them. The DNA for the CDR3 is TGTGCCAGCAGTGACGACGGCTCTGGGGCCAACGTCCTGACTTTC. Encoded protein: CASSDDGSGANVLTF.

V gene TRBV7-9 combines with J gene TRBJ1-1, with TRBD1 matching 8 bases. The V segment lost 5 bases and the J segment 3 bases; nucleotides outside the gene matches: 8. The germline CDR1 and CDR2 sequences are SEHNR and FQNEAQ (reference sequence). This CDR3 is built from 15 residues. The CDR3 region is CASSPQGARDTEAFF. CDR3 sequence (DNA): TGTGCCAGCAGCCCCCAGGGGGCGCGGGACACTGAAGCTTTCTTT. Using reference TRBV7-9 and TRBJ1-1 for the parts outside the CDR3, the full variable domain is DTGVSQNPRHKITKRGQNVTFRCDPISEHNRLYWYRQTLGQGPEFLTYFQNEAQLEKSRLLSDRFSAERPKGSFSTLEIQRTEQGDSAMYLCASSPQGARDTEAFFGQGTRLTVV.

CDR3 DNA: TGTGCCAGCAGGCACGGGAGGCACTATGGCTACACCTTC. It is translated as CASRHGRHYGYTF. V is TRBV12-3 or TRBV12-4 and J is TRBJ1-2; no firm D call. The CDR3 has 13 residues. V lost 6 bases, J lost 3 bases, and 11 bases lay in between.

CDR3 DNA sequence: TGCGCCAGCAGCGTCGACAGGGAAAGGGGGGCTGAAGCTTTCTTT. It encodes CASSVDRERGAEAFF. The chain is built from TRBV5-1 and TRBJ1-1, with TRBD1 matching 7 bases. Germline trimming cut 4 bases from V and 6 bases from J; bases unmatched to any gene: 12. Per germline, CDR1 SGHRS and CDR2 YFSETQ. The CDR3 has 15 amino acids.

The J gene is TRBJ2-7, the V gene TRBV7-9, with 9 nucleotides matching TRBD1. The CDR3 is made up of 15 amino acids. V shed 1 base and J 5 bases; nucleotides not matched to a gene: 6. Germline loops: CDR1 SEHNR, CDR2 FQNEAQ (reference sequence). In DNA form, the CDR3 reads TGTGCCAGCAGCTTAGGTTTGGGGACAGGGCACGAGCAGTACTTC. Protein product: CASSLGLGTGHEQYF. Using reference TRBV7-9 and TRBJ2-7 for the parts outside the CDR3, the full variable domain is DTGVSQNPRHKITKRGQNVTFRCDPISEHNRLYWYRQTLGQGPEFLTYFQNEAQLEKSRLLSDRFSAERPKGSFSTLEIQRTEQGDSAMYLCASSLGLGTGHEQYFGPGTRLTVT.

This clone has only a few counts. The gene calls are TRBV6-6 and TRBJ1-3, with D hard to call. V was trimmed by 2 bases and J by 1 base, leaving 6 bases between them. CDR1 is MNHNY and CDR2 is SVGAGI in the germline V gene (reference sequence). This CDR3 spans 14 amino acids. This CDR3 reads CASSYTTSGNTIYF. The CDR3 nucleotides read TGTGCCAGCAGTTACACCACTTCTGGAAACACCATATATTTT.

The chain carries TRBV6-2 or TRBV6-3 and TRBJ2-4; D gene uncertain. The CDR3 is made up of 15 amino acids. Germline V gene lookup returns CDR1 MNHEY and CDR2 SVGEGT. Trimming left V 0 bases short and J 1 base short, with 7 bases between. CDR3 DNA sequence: TGTGCCAGCAGTTACTCGATGGGGGCCAAAAACATTCAGTACTTC. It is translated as CASSYSMGAKNIQYF.

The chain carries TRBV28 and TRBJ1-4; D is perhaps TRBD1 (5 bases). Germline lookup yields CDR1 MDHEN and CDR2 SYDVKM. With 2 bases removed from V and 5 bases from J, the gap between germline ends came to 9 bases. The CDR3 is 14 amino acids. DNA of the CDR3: TGTGCCAGCAGTTTAAGGGGTCGAAATGAAAAACTGTTTTTT. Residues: CASSLRGRNEKLFF.

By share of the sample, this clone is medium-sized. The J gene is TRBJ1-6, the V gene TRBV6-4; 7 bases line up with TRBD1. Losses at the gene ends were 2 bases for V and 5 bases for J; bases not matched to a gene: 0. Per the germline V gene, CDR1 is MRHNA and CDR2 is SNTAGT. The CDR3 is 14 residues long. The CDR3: CASSDQGDNSPLHF. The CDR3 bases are TGTGCCAGCAGTGACCAGGGGGATAATTCACCCCTCCACTTT.

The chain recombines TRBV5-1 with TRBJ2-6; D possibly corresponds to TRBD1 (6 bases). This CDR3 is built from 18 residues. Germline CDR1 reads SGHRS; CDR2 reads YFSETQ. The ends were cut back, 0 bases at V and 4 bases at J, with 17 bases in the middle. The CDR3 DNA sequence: TGCGCCAGCAGCTTGGAAACAGGGTCGTTTTCGGGGGCCAACGTCCTGACTTTC. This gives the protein CASSLETGSFSGANVLTF.

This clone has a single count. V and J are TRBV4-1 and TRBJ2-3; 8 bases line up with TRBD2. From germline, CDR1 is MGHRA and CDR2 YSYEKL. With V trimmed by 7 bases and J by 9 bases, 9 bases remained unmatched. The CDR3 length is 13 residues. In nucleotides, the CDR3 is TGCGCCAGCACCTCCGGAGGACTAGCAACGCAGTATTTT. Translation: CASTSGGLATQYF.

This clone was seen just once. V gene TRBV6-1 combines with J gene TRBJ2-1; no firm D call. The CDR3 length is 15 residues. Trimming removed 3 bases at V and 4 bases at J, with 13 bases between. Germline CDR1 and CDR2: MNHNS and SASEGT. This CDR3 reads CASSEDGLLYNEQFF. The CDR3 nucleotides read TGTGCCAGCAGTGAGGACGGCCTCCTTTACAATGAGCAGTTCTTC.

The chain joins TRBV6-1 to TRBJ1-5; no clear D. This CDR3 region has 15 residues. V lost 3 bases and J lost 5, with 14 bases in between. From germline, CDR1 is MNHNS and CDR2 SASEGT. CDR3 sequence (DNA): TGTGCCAGCAGTGACCTGGACGGTTCAGATCAGCCCCAGCATTTT. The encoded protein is CASSDLDGSDQPQHF.

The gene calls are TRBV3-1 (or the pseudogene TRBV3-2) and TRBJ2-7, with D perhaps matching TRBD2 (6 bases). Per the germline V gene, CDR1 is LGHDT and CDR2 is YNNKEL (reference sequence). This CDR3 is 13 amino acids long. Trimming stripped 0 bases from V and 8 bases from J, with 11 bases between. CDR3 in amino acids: CASSQDAGSQQYF. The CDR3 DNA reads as TGTGCCAGCAGCCAAGATGCGGGGTCCCAGCAGTACTTC.

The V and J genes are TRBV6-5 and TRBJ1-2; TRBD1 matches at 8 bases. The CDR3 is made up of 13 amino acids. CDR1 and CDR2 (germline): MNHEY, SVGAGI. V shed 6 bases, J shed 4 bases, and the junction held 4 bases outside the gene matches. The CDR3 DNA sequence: TGTGCCAGCAGCAGGGGGCCTACCTATGGCTACACCTTC. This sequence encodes CASSRGPTYGYTF.